The 5 T cell receptor beta chains in this list originate from one sample, sequenced in a study of OX40 agonist ivuxolimab in advanced cancers. Data came from immunoSEQ multiplex PCR; TCRdb stores just in-frame clones and leaves some out. The table records almost 65,000 clones, about 80% of them present only once. Material: CD4+ or CD8+ T cells sorted from blood, obtained in a trial of the OX40 agonist ivuxolimab. These receptors all come from an adult with an advanced solid tumor such as melanoma, head and neck, liver or kidney cancer.

The chain couples TRBV6-6 to TRBJ1-2; unclear D gene. Trimming removed 6 bases from V and 0 bases from J, with 8 bases in between. CDR1 is MNHNY, CDR2 SVGAGI, per germline (reference sequence). This CDR3 region has 13 residues. The CDR3 bases are TGTGCCAGCAGCCAAATAACTAACTATGGCTACACCTTC. Protein sequence: CASSQITNYGYTF.

The chain carries TRBV7-9 and TRBJ2-1; 11 positions match TRBD2. The CDR3 has 17 amino acids. Per the germline V gene, CDR1 is SEHNR and CDR2 is FQNEAQ (reference sequence). V lost 5 bases to trimming and J lost 4 bases; unmatched junction nucleotides: 10. The CDR3 bases are TGTGCCAGCAGCGTCCCGATACTAGCGGGAGTGTACAATGAGCAGTTCTTC. The encoded protein is CASSVPILAGVYNEQFF.

This chain joins TRBV19 and TRBJ1-1, with a weak D call TRBD1 (5 bases). This CDR3 is built from 14 residues. Per germline, CDR1 LNHDA and CDR2 SQIVND (reference sequence). With 3 bases removed from V and 3 bases from J, the gap between germline ends came to 11 bases. The CDR3 coding sequence is TGTGCCAGTAGTATTGGAGACAGTGACACTGAAGCTTTCTTT. It yields the protein CASSIGDSDTEAFF. Based on the CDR3 plus reference TRBV19 and TRBJ1-1, the full variable domain is DGGITQSPKYLFRKEGQNVTLSCEQNLNHDAMYWYRQDPGQGLRLIYYSQIVNDFQKGDIAEGYSVSREKKESFPLTVTSAQKNPTAFYLCASSIGDSDTEAFFGQGTRLTVV.

This chain joins TRBV25-1 and TRBJ1-2, with D uncertain. CDR1 is MGHDK and CDR2 is SYGVNS in the germline V gene. The CDR3 has 12 residues. V lost 5 bases to trimming and J lost 7 bases, with 11 bases between them. CDR3 coding DNA: TGTGCCAGCAGTCGGGTATCGGGTGGCTACACCTTC. This translates into CASSRVSGGYTF.

The chain recombines TRBV29-1 with TRBJ2-1; D is possibly TRBD2 (6 bases). This CDR3 has 14 amino acids. CDR1 is SQVTM, CDR2 ANQGSEA, per germline. Between the trimmed V and J ends, which lost 5 bases and 3 bases, there was a span of 14 bases. The CDR3 loop reads CSVLGGKGYNEQFF. The CDR3 DNA follows: TGCAGCGTTCTCGGGGGTAAAGGCTACAATGAGCAGTTCTTC.